The 24 T cell receptor beta chains listed next were all sequenced from one sample in a study of T cell responses to AZD1222 COVID-19 vaccine. TCRdb keeps only in-frame clones here, not all; method: immunoSEQ multiplex PCR. Here the sample spans tens of thousands of clones, roughly 88% being singletons. The sample here was peripheral blood, taken on day 0 of AZD1222 vaccination. Receptor source: an adult in good health.

The chain carries TRBV7-6 and TRBJ2-5; TRBD1 matches at 12 bases. Trimming took 6 bases from V and 5 from J; bases not matched to a gene: 7. The CDR3 runs 15 residues. The germline V gene encodes CDR1 SGHVS and CDR2 FNYEAQ. In DNA, the CDR3 is TGTGCCAGCAGACCCGGGACAGGGGGCCGGGAGACCCAGTACTTC. It yields the protein CASRPGTGGRETQYF.

The rearrangement uses TRBV7-2 and TRBJ1-1; weak D call: TRBD1 (5 bases). Trimming took off 8 bases at V and 1 base at J, with 11 bases between the two ends. The CDR3 totals 13 residues. Per germline, CDR1 SGHTA and CDR2 FQGNSA. The CDR3 is CASGYGGNTEAFF. The DNA for the CDR3 is TGTGCCAGCGGCTACGGGGGGAACACTGAAGCTTTCTTT. The complete variable domain, with remaining parts taken from reference TRBV7-2 and TRBJ1-1, reads GAGVSQSPSNKVTEKGKDVELRCDPISGHTALYWYRQSLGQGLEFLIYFQGNSAPDKSGLPSDRFSAERTGGSVSTLTIQRTQQEDSAVYLCASGYGGNTEAFFGQGTRLTVV.

J is TRBJ2-7 and V is TRBV5-6; weak D call: TRBD2 (5 bases). V was clipped by 6 bases and J by 3 bases, with 22 bases between them. The CDR3 is 16 residues long. Germline CDR1 SGHDT, CDR2 YYEEEE. DNA of the CDR3: TGTGCCAGCACCCTTCGTCCGAGAGGGAGTAGCTACGAGCAGTACTTC. The encoded protein is CASTLRPRGSSYEQYF.

The chain is built from TRBV9 and TRBJ1-6; TRBD1 might be the D (6 bases). The ends were cut back, 0 bases at V and 10 bases at J, with 14 bases in the middle. CDR3 length: 15 amino acids. CDR1 and CDR2 from the germline V gene are SGDLS and YYNGEE. The CDR3 sequence is CASSVEARGESPLHF. In nucleotides, the CDR3 is TGTGCCAGCAGCGTAGAGGCCAGGGGCGAGTCACCCCTCCACTTT.

The chain employs TRBV6-5 and TRBJ1-2; the match to TRBD1 covers 12 bases. Germline lookup yields CDR1 MNHEY and CDR2 SVGAGI. There are 12 residues in the CDR3. Unmatched junction bases numbered 3, after V lost 8 bases and J lost 8 bases. CDR3 DNA: TGTGCCAGCGGGACAGGGGGCTCAGGCTACACCTTC. It translates to CASGTGGSGYTF.

The rearrangement joins TRBV3-1 (or the pseudogene TRBV3-2) to TRBJ2-7, with D possibly being TRBD1 or TRBD2 (5 bases each). This CDR3 has 14 residues. Germline CDR1 and CDR2: LGHDT and YNNKEL (reference sequence). Trimming shortened V by 1 base and J by 2 bases, and 9 bases separated the two germline ends. CDR3 residues: CASSQGPGPYEQYF. Here the CDR3 DNA reads TGTGCCAGCAGCCAAGGGCCGGGGCCCTACGAGCAGTACTTC.

The V call is TRBV3-1 (or the pseudogene TRBV3-2), the J call TRBJ1-1, with D possibly matching TRBD1 (5 bases). Germline CDR1 and CDR2: LGHDT and YNNKEL (reference sequence). The CDR3 spans 13 residues. The ends were cut back, 5 bases at V and 3 bases at J, with 10 bases in the middle. CDR3 DNA sequence: TGTGCCAGCAGCGCGGTGGGGGACACTGAAGCTTTCTTT. This codes for CASSAVGDTEAFF.

The CDR3 here is CASSTRTSGRTGELFF. CDR3 in DNA: TGTGCCAGCAGTACGCGGACTAGCGGGAGAACCGGGGAGCTGTTTTTT. The chain uses TRBV6-2 or TRBV6-3 and TRBJ2-2, with 13 positions matching TRBD2. The CDR3 loop spans 16 amino acids. The junction had 5 bases not matched to a gene; V was cut back by 5 bases and J by 5 bases. Germline CDR1 reads MNHEY; CDR2 reads SVGEGT.

The chain couples TRBV4-3 to TRBJ1-1; D not resolved. This CDR3 spans 13 amino acids. The V gene lost 1 base and the J gene lost 2 bases, with 5 bases spanning the gap. Germline values: CDR1 LGHNA, CDR2 YSLEER. The CDR3 region has the DNA TGCGCCAGCAGCCAAGTGGCCAACACTGAAGCTTTCTTT. Translated, it gives CASSQVANTEAFF.

The chain combines TRBV7-8 with TRBJ2-7, with a weak D call TRBD2 (6 bases). Germline V CDR1 and CDR2: SGHVS, FQNEAQ. The CDR3 loop spans 15 amino acids. With 5 bases removed from V and 3 bases from J, the gap between germline ends came to 17 bases. The CDR3 sequence is CASSGWGKEGYEQYF. Written as DNA, the CDR3 is TGTGCCAGCAGCGGTTGGGGGAAGGAGGGCTACGAGCAGTACTTC.

The chain has TRBV30 and TRBJ2-3; D remains unclear. The CDR3 has 11 residues. Per the germline V gene, CDR1 is GTSNPN and CDR2 is SVGIG (reference sequence). V was trimmed by 4 bases and J by 6 bases, leaving 8 bases between them. CDR3 coding DNA: TGTGCCTGGATAAAAGGGGATACGCAGTATTTT. Translating it yields CAWIKGDTQYF. Filled out from reference TRBV30 and TRBJ2-3, the complete variable domain reads SQTIHQWPATLVQPVGSPLSLECTVEGTSNPNLYWYRQAAGRGLQLLFYSVGIGQISSEVPQNLSASRPQDRQFILSSKKLLLSDSGFYLCAWIKGDTQYFGPGTRLTVL.

This rearrangement joins TRBV11-3 to TRBJ2-7; 16 bases line up with TRBD2. CDR3 size: 15 residues. The germline CDR1 and CDR2 sequences are SGHNT and YENEEA. V lost 3 bases and J lost 5; bases outside the gene matches: 1. The CDR3 sequence is CASSLGLAGGDEQYF. The CDR3 DNA is TGTGCCAGCAGCTTGGGACTAGCGGGAGGGGACGAGCAGTACTTC. Looking up the rest from reference TRBV11-3 and TRBJ2-7 gives the full variable domain: EAGVVQSPRYKIIEKKQPVAFWCNPISGHNTLYWYLQNLGQGPELLIRYENEEAVDDSQLPKDRFSAERLKGVDSTLKIQPAELGDSAVYLCASSLGLAGGDEQYFGPGTRLTVT.

The rearrangement uses TRBV7-2 and TRBJ2-3; tentative D call: TRBD2 (6 bases). The CDR3 covers 16 residues. Germline V gene sequence: CDR1 SGHTA, CDR2 FQGNSA. V was pared by 0 bases and J by 0 bases, with 10 bases between. The CDR3 nucleotides read TGTGCCAGCAGCTTAGCTGGGGGGAGTAGCACAGATACGCAGTATTTT. Translating it yields CASSLAGGSSTDTQYF.

The V call is TRBV19, the J call TRBJ2-1; tentatively, D is TRBD2 (6 bases). The ends were cut back, 3 bases at V and 9 bases at J, with 9 bases in the middle. CDR1 is LNHDA, CDR2 SQIVND, per germline (reference sequence). This CDR3 comprises 12 residues. The CDR3 DNA follows: TGTGCCAGTAGTATTGGAGGGAGTGAGCAGTTCTTC. Translated, it gives CASSIGGSEQFF.

This rearrangement joins TRBV7-8 to TRBJ2-7; 10 bases match TRBD2. CDR1 and CDR2 from the germline V gene are SGHVS and FQNEAQ. This CDR3 contains 14 residues. V trimming: 2 bases; J trimming: 7 bases; junction bases outside the gene matches: 5. The CDR3 DNA reads TGTGCCAGCAGCTTAACGGGACTAGCGCGTGAGCAGTACTTC. Its protein is CASSLTGLAREQYF.

The chain recombines TRBV5-8 with TRBJ2-5; 10 nucleotides agree with TRBD1. Germline lookup yields CDR1 SGHTS and CDR2 YDEGEE. The CDR3 sequence is 15 residues long. V lost 4 bases, J lost 5 bases, and 8 bases stayed unmatched. This CDR3 reads CASSPGTGDRETQYF. DNA for the CDR3: TGTGCCAGCAGCCCCGGGACAGGGGACAGGGAGACCCAGTACTTC.

This chain joins TRBV10-1 and TRBJ2-7; D unclear. Trimming shortened V by 2 bases and J by 3 bases, and 5 bases separated the two germline ends. The CDR3 covers 12 residues. Per germline, CDR1 WNHNN and CDR2 SYGVQD (reference sequence). CDR3 nucleotide sequence: TGCGCCAGCAGTGAGGGTGGCTACGAGCAGTACTTC. It is translated as CASSEGGYEQYF.

The chain links TRBV6-5 to TRBJ2-1; D gene ambiguous. Germline-derived CDR1 and CDR2 are MNHEY and SVGAGI. This CDR3 has 13 amino acids. Trimming removed 0 bases from V and 12 bases from J, with 12 bases in between. CDR3 nucleotide sequence: TGTGCCAGCAGTTACTCTGGCCCCTCGGGGCAGTTCTTC. It specifies CASSYSGPSGQFF.

The V gene is TRBV5-5, the J gene TRBJ2-5; TRBD1 agrees at 9 bases. The CDR3 spans 14 residues. Germline V CDR1 and CDR2: SGHKS, YYEKEE (reference sequence). V trimming: 1 base; J trimming: 5 bases; junction bases outside the gene matches: 3. CDR3 loop: CASSLTGGLETQYF. The CDR3 DNA follows: TGTGCCAGCAGCTTGACAGGGGGCTTGGAGACCCAGTACTTC.

V usage is TRBV5-1 and J usage is TRBJ2-2; D is perhaps TRBD1 or TRBD2 (5 bases each). Germline assignment: CDR1 SGHRS and CDR2 YFSETQ. The CDR3 is made up of 18 amino acids. V was clipped by 0 bases and J by 0 bases, with 15 bases between them. CDR3 residues: CASSLGLSGTANTGELFF. The DNA for the CDR3 is TGCGCCAGCAGCTTGGGCCTCTCCGGGACGGCGAACACCGGGGAGCTGTTTTTT.

This chain connects TRBV5-1 to TRBJ1-1, with D maybe TRBD1 (6 bases). The CDR3 contains 15 residues. V lost 2 bases to trimming and J lost 1 base, with 12 bases between them. Germline V gene lookup returns CDR1 SGHRS and CDR2 YFSETQ. The CDR3 region is CASSFTQGGNTEAFF. As DNA, the CDR3 is TGCGCCAGCAGCTTTACACAGGGTGGGAACACTGAAGCTTTCTTT.

CDR3 bases: TGTGCCAGCAGCTTAGAGACGGGGTATGGCTACACCTTC. Translating gives CASSLETGYGYTF. The chain carries TRBV7-9 and TRBJ1-2, with D hard to call. The CDR3 runs 13 residues. In germline, CDR1 is SEHNR, CDR2 FQNEAQ (reference sequence). V was pared by 1 base and J by 5 bases, with 8 bases between. Looking up the rest from reference TRBV7-9 and TRBJ1-2 gives the full variable domain: DTGVSQNPRHKITKRGQNVTFRCDPISEHNRLYWYRQTLGQGPEFLTYFQNEAQLEKSRLLSDRFSAERPKGSFSTLEIQRTEQGDSAMYLCASSLETGYGYTFGSGTRLTVV.

The J gene is TRBJ2-1, the V gene TRBV2; 8 bases fit TRBD2. Trimming at V came to 3 bases and at J to 10 bases, leaving 5 bases not matched to a gene. Germline V lookup: CDR1 SNHLY, CDR2 FYNNEI. This CDR3 is 13 amino acids long. The CDR3 here is CASSELREDEQFF. CDR3 DNA: TGTGCCAGCAGTGAGCTGCGGGAGGACGAGCAGTTCTTC.

This chain links TRBV19 with TRBJ2-1; the D gene is possibly TRBD1 (5 bases). Deletions cut 5 bases from V and 1 base from J, with 15 bases between. Germline CDR1 reads LNHDA; CDR2 reads SQIVND (reference sequence). The CDR3 is made up of 16 amino acids. CDR3 sequence reads: CASSGAQGRSYNEQFF. The CDR3 nucleotides read TGTGCCAGTAGTGGTGCCCAGGGTAGGTCCTACAATGAGCAGTTCTTC.